This T cell receptor beta chain originates from a study of technical replicates of blood from a handful of donors. The CDR3 is 13 residues long. V shed 1 base and J shed 1 base, with 4 bases lying between them. Germline V CDR1 and CDR2: SGHVS, FQNEAQ. Assay used: immunoSEQ multiplex PCR; TCRdb lists only in-frame clones, some missing. The table includes around 83,000 clones, 85% to 95% detected once. V is TRBV7-8 and J is TRBJ1-1; D remains unclear. The sequenced sample consisted of T cells isolated from PBMCs. The source is a human donor in good health. CDR3 DNA: TGTGCCAGCAGCTTAGGGCAGAACACTGAAGCTTTCTTT. This encodes CASSLGQNTEAFF.